This T cell receptor beta chain was captured by sequencing in a study of glioma-infiltrating T cells after dendritic cell vaccination. As for the study in general: Samples are from glioblastoma patients in Phase I and II dendritic cell vaccine trials.

Method: immunoSEQ multiplex PCR; TCRdb's copy keeps in-frame clones and lacks some. The sample shows fewer than 85,000 clones, around 90% of them seen only once. This clone was seen more than once but under ten times. The antigen is not known. Overall study findings and caveats: Complete blood and tumor specimen sets were limited to few patients.

The receptor comes from a human donor with glioblastoma. The sample here was blood, taken before dendritic cell vaccination.

The CDR3 DNA is TGTGCCAGCTCACCCCCTAGCGCAGATACGCAGTATTTT. This translates into CASSPPSADTQYF. The chain carries TRBV18 and TRBJ2-3; tentative D call: TRBD2 (6 bases). Germline V gene data show CDR1 as KGHSH and CDR2 as LQKENI. Between the trimmed V and J ends, which lost 3 bases and 4 bases, there was a span of 8 bases. This CDR3 spans 13 amino acids. Looking up the rest from reference TRBV18 and TRBJ2-3 gives the full variable domain: NAGVMQNPRHLVRRRGQEARLRCSPMKGHSHVYWYRQLPEEGLKFMVYLQKENIIDESGMPKERFSAEFPKEGPSILRIQQVVRGDSAAYFCASSPPSADTQYFGPGTRLTVL.